Following are 32 T cell receptor beta chains from one sample sequenced in a study of control samples from healthy donors and cancer patients. Some clones are missing from TCRdb's copy, which holds only in-frame ones; the method was immunoSEQ multiplex PCR. The data hold under 150,000 clones, with about 94% observed a single time. The sequencing input was blood. These receptors all come from a man between 25 and 39 years old in good health.

In regard to this clone: At the DNA level, this CDR3 is encoded by other sequences in the same sample as well. The chain is built from TRBV5-6 and TRBJ1-5; D might be TRBD1 (6 bases). Trimming cost V 0 bases and J 1 base, with 8 bases left between them. Germline lookup yields CDR1 SGHDT and CDR2 YYEEEE. The CDR3 is made up of 15 amino acids. This CDR3 reads CASSLGQGSNQPQHF. In DNA, the CDR3 is TGTGCCAGCAGCTTGGGGCAGGGGAGCAATCAGCCCCAGCATTTT.

This chain links TRBV5-1 with TRBJ2-5, with a weak D call TRBD2 (5 bases). V lost 5 bases, J lost 2 bases, and 16 bases lay in between. Germline CDR1 reads SGHRS; CDR2 reads YFSETQ. The CDR3 is 15 amino acids. CDR3 sequence reads: CASRATLAPQETQYF. The CDR3 DNA sequence: TGCGCCAGCAGAGCGACGCTAGCTCCGCAAGAGACCCAGTACTTC.

The rearrangement joins TRBV18 to TRBJ1-2; D might be TRBD1 (6 bases). The CDR3 sequence is 13 residues long. Germline lookup yields CDR1 KGHSH and CDR2 LQKENI. Deletions cut 3 bases from V and 6 bases from J, with 11 bases between. The CDR3 spells CASSPDYRDGYTF. In DNA, the CDR3 is TGTGCCAGCTCACCGGACTACAGGGATGGCTACACCTTC.

The chain joins TRBV7-3 to TRBJ2-3, with 9 bases that match TRBD1. CDR3 length equals 14 residues. With 5 bases clipped from V and 3 bases from J, the junction kept 3 bases outside the gene matches. Germline V CDR1 and CDR2: SGHTA, FQGTGA. This CDR3 is CASSKTGGTDTQYF. CDR3 in DNA: TGTGCCAGCAGCAAGACAGGGGGAACAGATACGCAGTATTTT. Full variable domain (missing parts from reference TRBV7-3 and TRBJ2-3): GAGVSQTPSNKVTEKGKYVELRCDPISGHTALYWYRQSLGQGPEFLIYFQGTGAADDSGLPNDRFFAVRPEGSVSTLKIQRTERGDSAVYLCASSKTGGTDTQYFGPGTRLTVL.

This chain uses TRBV11-2 with TRBJ2-2; the match to TRBD1 covers 8 bases. Per the germline V gene, CDR1 is SGHAT and CDR2 is FQNNGV. The CDR3 extends over 18 amino acids. J gave up 6 bases and V 7 bases, and 19 bases lay outside the gene matches. The CDR3 region is CASTSGTGNSFIPGELFF. CDR3 DNA sequence: TGTGCCAGCACCAGTGGGACAGGAAATTCTTTTATTCCCGGGGAGCTGTTTTTT.

This clone was recorded once. This chain links TRBV19 with TRBJ1-6; 9 bases agree with TRBD1. Germline loops: CDR1 LNHDA, CDR2 SQIVND (reference sequence). Germline trimming cut 3 bases from V and 10 bases from J; bases unmatched to any gene: 7. This CDR3 is 15 amino acids long. The CDR3 reads CASSIAGQGSSPLHF. CDR3 nucleotide sequence: TGTGCCAGTAGTATTGCGGGACAGGGTAGCTCACCCCTCCACTTT.

The chain is built from TRBV18 and TRBJ1-4; D gene ambiguous. Per the germline V gene, CDR1 is KGHSH and CDR2 is LQKENI. The CDR3 length is 16 residues. The ends were cut back, 3 bases at V and 5 bases at J, with 16 bases in the middle. The CDR3 is CASSPSQNLRNEKLFF. The DNA of the CDR3 is TGTGCCAGCTCACCCTCTCAGAATTTACGAAATGAAAAACTGTTTTTT.

J is TRBJ2-7 and V is TRBV5-1; D is tentatively TRBD1 or TRBD2 (5 bases each). V lost 4 bases and J 4 bases, leaving 18 bases between the germline ends. CDR3 size: 15 residues. Germline CDR1 reads SGHRS; CDR2 reads YFSETQ. CDR3 sequence: CASSTLGGYSYEQYF. The CDR3 DNA reads as TGCGCCAGCAGCACACTTGGGGGATATTCGTACGAGCAGTACTTC.

The V call is TRBV1, the J call TRBJ1-2. TRBV1 is tagged as a pseudogene. The CDR3 consists of 14 residues. The CDR3 bases are TGCACCAGCAGCCAGGGACGGGCGATCTATGGCTACACCTTC. Protein sequence: CTSSQGRAIYGYTF.

The chain has TRBV20-1 and TRBJ1-1; D perhaps matches TRBD1 (6 bases). This CDR3 region has 17 residues. Trimming stripped 6 bases from V and 1 base from J, with 24 bases between. The germline V gene encodes CDR1 DFQATT and CDR2 SNEGSKA (reference sequence). The CDR3, as DNA: TGCAGTGCCAGTAGGGGGGTCAGGCTTGTGGAGAACACTGAAGCTTTCTTT. Amino acid sequence: CSASRGVRLVENTEAFF.

The rearrangement uses TRBV6-2 or TRBV6-3 and TRBJ2-4, with no clear D. Trimming pared 0 bases from V and 6 bases from J, leaving 6 bases between. CDR3 length: 13 amino acids. Germline CDR1 and CDR2: MNHEY and SVGEGT. DNA of the CDR3: TGTGCCAGCAGTTACTCGCCTCTAAACATTCAGTACTTC. Translation: CASSYSPLNIQYF.

V usage is TRBV28 and J usage is TRBJ1-2; 12 bases are shared with TRBD1. V shed 4 bases and J 8 bases; nucleotides not matched to a gene: 5. CDR3 size: 14 residues. CDR1 MDHEN and CDR2 SYDVKM come from the germline V gene. CDR3 nucleotides: TGTGCCAGCAGTTGGGGACAGGGGGCCAGAGGCTACACCTTC. Its protein is CASSWGQGARGYTF.

The chain carries TRBV5-1 and TRBJ2-7, with a possible D match to TRBD2 (7 bases). V was cut by 3 bases and J by 3 bases, with 22 bases left in between. Germline V gene sequence: CDR1 SGHRS, CDR2 YFSETQ. The length of the CDR3 is 17 residues. The CDR3 reads CASSSVSGRGSVYEQYF. CDR3 nucleotide sequence: TGCGCCAGCAGCTCCGTGTCAGGGAGGGGGTCTGTCTACGAGCAGTACTTC.

V and J are TRBV6-2 or TRBV6-3 and TRBJ1-1, with D perhaps TRBD1 (6 bases). This CDR3 spans 13 amino acids. CDR1 is MNHEY and CDR2 is SVGEGT in the germline V gene. V lost 6 bases to trimming and J lost 6 bases, with 14 bases between them. The CDR3 is CASSLTQGSEAFF. CDR3 coding DNA: TGTGCCAGCAGCCTTACTCAGGGGTCTGAAGCTTTCTTT.

The chain recombines TRBV6-6 with TRBJ2-5, with TRBD1 matching over 10 bases. Germline values: CDR1 MNHNY, CDR2 SVGAGI (reference sequence). After removal of 3 bases from V and 5 bases from J, the junction contained 6 bases not matched to a gene. The CDR3 spans 15 residues. CDR3 residues: CASSYLGQGSETQYF. The CDR3 nucleotides read TGTGCCAGCAGTTATCTGGGACAGGGGTCGGAGACCCAGTACTTC.

This rearrangement joins TRBV5-1 to TRBJ1-1, with a tentative D call TRBD1 (6 bases). CDR1 is SGHRS, CDR2 YFSETQ, per germline. This CDR3 is built from 16 residues. With 4 bases removed from V and 0 bases from J, the gap between germline ends came to 16 bases. CDR3 residues: CASSPGQTTMNTEAFF. CDR3 coding DNA: TGCGCCAGCAGCCCCGGACAGACGACCATGAACACTGAAGCTTTCTTT.

V gene TRBV5-4 combines with J gene TRBJ2-3; 10 positions match TRBD2. V shed 3 bases, J shed 8 bases, and the junction held 3 bases outside the gene matches. Germline CDR1 and CDR2: SGHNT and YYREEE (reference sequence). The CDR3 spans 13 residues. Here the CDR3 DNA reads TGTGCCAGCAGCTCGGGACTAGCGAGTACGCAGTATTTT. It codes for CASSSGLASTQYF.

This clone was observed a single time. The chain is built from TRBV5-1 and TRBJ2-3; 15 bases map to TRBD2. The germline V gene encodes CDR1 SGHRS and CDR2 YFSETQ. This CDR3 is built from 20 residues. V trimming: 3 bases; J trimming: 5 bases; junction bases outside the gene matches: 16. CDR3 residues: CASSYRTSGGAEVGKDTQYF. CDR3 bases: TGCGCCAGCAGCTACCGGACTAGCGGGGGGGCCGAGGTGGGTAAAGATACGCAGTATTTT.

The genes are TRBV12-3 or TRBV12-4 and TRBJ1-1; TRBD1 agrees at 9 bases. The CDR3 has 13 residues. The junction had 2 bases not matched to a gene; V was cut back by 5 bases and J by 4 bases. CDR3 protein: CASSEQGATEAFF. CDR3 bases: TGTGCCAGCAGTGAACAGGGGGCCACTGAAGCTTTCTTT.

The V call is TRBV18, the J call TRBJ2-7; 9 nucleotides agree with TRBD1. Germline CDR1 is KGHSH and CDR2 is LQKENI. This CDR3 comprises 15 residues. J was trimmed by 4 bases and V by 5 bases; bases with no gene match: 9. CDR3 region: CASSADRGEIYEQYF. The CDR3, as DNA: TGTGCCAGCTCAGCCGACAGGGGGGAAATATACGAGCAGTACTTC.

The chain is built from TRBV28 and TRBJ1-1, with D maybe TRBD1 (6 bases). V shed 4 bases and J shed 1 base, with 10 bases lying between them. CDR3 length equals 14 residues. In germline, CDR1 is MDHEN, CDR2 SYDVKM. CDR3 residues: CASSWGAGNTEAFF. The CDR3 nucleotides are TGTGCCAGCAGTTGGGGGGCCGGGAACACTGAAGCTTTCTTT.

The chain links TRBV7-9 to TRBJ2-5; 10 bases are shared with TRBD1. Germline assignment: CDR1 SEHNR and CDR2 FQNEAQ (reference sequence). V lost 4 bases and J lost 1; bases outside the gene matches: 3. The CDR3 sequence is 15 residues long. CDR3 amino acids: CASSSRDRGQETQYF. CDR3 bases: TGTGCCAGCAGCTCCAGGGACAGGGGCCAAGAGACCCAGTACTTC.

The sample holds one count of this clone. The genes are TRBV28 and TRBJ1-5, with D unresolved. Germline CDR1 reads MDHEN; CDR2 reads SYDVKM. This CDR3 is 15 amino acids long. The V gene lost 1 base and the J gene lost 2 bases, with 9 bases spanning the gap. The CDR3 DNA is TGTGCCAGCAGTTTATCGGGTCCTGGCAATCAGCCCCAGCATTTT. As protein: CASSLSGPGNQPQHF.

The V and J genes are TRBV6-1 and TRBJ1-6, with no clear D. The CDR3 length is 14 residues. The V end was cut by 2 bases, the J end by 10 bases, with 12 bases between. CDR1 is MNHNS, CDR2 SASEGT, per germline. This chain's CDR3 is CASSEIGNQSPLHF. CDR3 coding DNA: TGTGCCAGCAGTGAAATCGGGAACCAATCACCCCTCCACTTT.

The V and J genes are TRBV7-2 and TRBJ2-3; either TRBD1 or TRBD2 may supply D (5 bases each). Trimming stripped 1 base from V and 5 bases from J, with 19 bases between. Germline CDR1 is SGHTA and CDR2 is FQGNSA. The CDR3 extends over 17 amino acids. CDR3 DNA: TGTGCCAGCAGCTTAGGTCCCCCGGGACCCCGCAGAGATACGCAGTATTTT. Its protein is CASSLGPPGPRRDTQYF. Full variable domain (remainder filled in from reference TRBV7-2 and TRBJ2-3): GAGVSQSPSNKVTEKGKDVELRCDPISGHTALYWYRQSLGQGLEFLIYFQGNSAPDKSGLPSDRFSAERTGGSVSTLTIQRTQQEDSAVYLCASSLGPPGPRRDTQYFGPGTRLTVL.

The rearrangement links TRBV2 to TRBJ2-4; D may be TRBD1 or TRBD2 (6 bases each). Per the germline V gene, CDR1 is SNHLY and CDR2 is FYNNEI. Trimming left V 1 base short and J 8 bases short, with 15 bases between. CDR3 length equals 15 residues. The CDR3 loop reads CASSEEGQWRDIQYF. The CDR3 DNA reads as TGTGCCAGCAGTGAAGAGGGACAATGGAGGGACATTCAGTACTTC.

This rearrangement joins TRBV6-5 to TRBJ2-7, with 8 nucleotides matching TRBD1. V lost 10 bases to trimming and J lost 2 bases; unmatched junction nucleotides: 7. CDR3 length: 13 amino acids. Germline V gene data show CDR1 as MNHEY and CDR2 as SVGAGI. CDR3 DNA: TGTGCCACCCTAGACAGGGGAACCTACGAGCAGTACTTC. The encoded protein is CATLDRGTYEQYF.

The CDR3, as DNA: TGCGCCAGCAGCTTGGCGAGTAGCGGGGTAGAGACCCAGTACTTC. Translating it yields CASSLASSGVETQYF. The chain joins TRBV5-1 to TRBJ2-5; the match to TRBD2 covers 8 bases. Trimming cost V 0 bases and J 4 bases; bases outside gene matches: 5. The V gene's germline CDR1 is SGHRS and CDR2 YFSETQ. The length of the CDR3 is 15 residues.

The rearrangement links TRBV3-1 (or the pseudogene TRBV3-2) to TRBJ2-7, with a weak D call TRBD2 (5 bases). This CDR3 region has 14 residues. The V end was cut by 4 bases, the J end by 4 bases, with 14 bases between. Looked up from germline, CDR1 is LGHDT and CDR2 is YNNKEL (reference sequence). CDR3 nucleotides: TGTGCCAGCAGCCCCGCCGGCAGACTATACGAGCAGTACGTC. Its translation is CASSPAGRLYEQYV.

The chain combines TRBV5-1 with TRBJ2-7, with TRBD1 matching over 7 bases. V lost 0 bases to trimming and J lost 7 bases; unmatched junction nucleotides: 16. Germline V gene sequence: CDR1 SGHRS, CDR2 YFSETQ. The length of the CDR3 is 17 residues. Here the CDR3 reads CASSLGKIGQALREQYV. The CDR3 DNA reads TGCGCCAGCAGCTTGGGGAAAATAGGACAGGCGTTGAGGGAGCAGTACGTC.

The gene calls are TRBV9 and TRBJ1-3; D is uncertain. V dropped 0 bases and J dropped 4 bases, with 5 bases sitting between them. The germline CDR1 and CDR2 sequences are SGDLS and YYNGEE. The CDR3 runs to 13 residues. This chain's CDR3 is CASSVEAGNTIYF. The CDR3 DNA sequence: TGTGCCAGCAGCGTAGAAGCAGGAAACACCATATATTTT.

As regards this clone: This same CDR3 is encoded by further DNA sequences in the sample. V is TRBV5-1 and J is TRBJ2-4; D unresolved. Germline V CDR1 and CDR2: SGHRS, YFSETQ. V lost 4 bases and J 0 bases, leaving 14 bases between the germline ends. This CDR3 has 16 amino acids. DNA for the CDR3: TGCGCCAGCAGCCTAAACGATGGGGTAGCCAAAAACATTCAGTACTTC. Protein: CASSLNDGVAKNIQYF. Full variable domain (rest looked up from reference TRBV5-1 and TRBJ2-4): KAGVTQTPRYLIKTRGQQVTLSCSPISGHRSVSWYQQTPGQGLQFLFEYFSETQRNKGNFPGRFSGRQFSNSRSEMNVSTLELGDSALYLCASSLNDGVAKNIQYFGAGTRLSVL.